Below, 20 T cell receptor beta chains from the same sample are listed, as sequenced in a study of blood T cell repertoires in COVID-19. TCRdb's copy holds only in-frame clones and misses some; the assay was immunoSEQ multiplex PCR. Of approximately 330,000 clones listed, approximately 86% are singletons. Sequencing was done on a sample of peripheral blood. Receptors originate from a man younger than 45 with COVID-19, enrolled during active disease.

The rearrangement links TRBV29-1 to TRBJ2-7, with D possibly being TRBD1 (5 bases). Trimming pared 4 bases from V and 9 bases from J, leaving 13 bases between. The CDR3 length is 11 residues. CDR1 is SQVTM, CDR2 ANQGSEA, per germline. CDR3 loop: CSVVQANGQYF. The CDR3 nucleotides read TGCAGCGTTGTACAGGCTAATGGGCAGTACTTC.

Only a few counts were recorded for this clone. The chain couples TRBV19 to TRBJ1-2; D remains ambiguous. The germline V gene has CDR1 LNHDA and CDR2 SQIVND (reference sequence). The CDR3 spans 16 residues. With 4 bases removed from V and 0 bases from J, the gap between germline ends came to 15 bases. CDR3 sequence reads: CASSKGGQWTNYGYTF. For the CDR3, the DNA is TGTGCCAGTAGTAAGGGAGGGCAGTGGACTAACTATGGCTACACCTTC.

The rearrangement joins TRBV5-1 to TRBJ2-7; 9 bases are shared with TRBD1. The CDR3 has 16 residues. The V segment lost 3 bases and the J segment 1 base; nucleotides outside the gene matches: 8. The germline gives CDR1 SGHRS, CDR2 YFSETQ. CDR3 coding DNA: TGCGCCAGCAGCTCGGTTGGACAGGGGCCTTCCTACGAGCAGTACTTC. It yields the protein CASSSVGQGPSYEQYF.

The chain combines TRBV29-1 with TRBJ2-1; D is possibly TRBD1 (8 bases). Trimming took 5 bases from V and 3 from J, leaving 17 bases between them. Germline-derived CDR1 and CDR2 are SQVTM and ANQGSEA. This CDR3 region has 15 residues. CDR3 DNA sequence: TGCAGCGTTCTACAGGGGGGGGCGAGCTACAATGAGCAGTTCTTC. Amino acids: CSVLQGGASYNEQFF.

This clone was detected once. The genes are TRBV5-4 and TRBJ2-7; D is perhaps TRBD1 (6 bases). The CDR3 extends over 15 amino acids. Germline V CDR1 and CDR2: SGHNT, YYREEE (reference sequence). V dropped 3 bases and J dropped 0 bases, with 13 bases sitting between them. CDR3 sequence (DNA): TGTGCCAGCAGCTCCGGGACAACGAACTCCTACGAGCAGTACTTC. This sequence encodes CASSSGTTNSYEQYF.

About this clone itself: The same CDR3 can be traced to other DNA sequences in this sample. The V call is TRBV19, the J call TRBJ2-7; 7 bases are shared with TRBD1. J lost 2 bases, V lost 6 bases, and 4 bases had no gene match. Germline CDR1 reads LNHDA; CDR2 reads SQIVND (reference sequence). The CDR3 is made up of 13 amino acids. CDR3 protein: CASSRGQTYEQYF. The CDR3 DNA reads TGTGCCAGTAGCCGGGGACAGACCTACGAGCAGTACTTC.

The chain recombines TRBV10-3 with TRBJ2-3, with TRBD1 matching 9 bases. V dropped 9 bases and J dropped 3; count of bases not matched to a gene: 13. CDR3 length: 16 amino acids. Germline-derived CDR1 and CDR2 are ENHRY and SYGVKD. CDR3 bases: TGTGCCATGGGGGAGGTCCCGGGACAGGGAACAGATACGCAGTATTTT. It encodes CAMGEVPGQGTDTQYF.

The chain joins TRBV5-5 to TRBJ2-7; TRBD2 is a possible D gene (6 bases). V lost 1 base, J lost 4 bases, and 18 bases lay in between. CDR3 length equals 16 residues. Germline V lookup: CDR1 SGHKS, CDR2 YYEKEE (reference sequence). Here the CDR3 reads CASSLRVGGGGYEQYF. The CDR3 bases are TGTGCCAGCAGCTTGAGAGTCGGGGGAGGTGGGTACGAGCAGTACTTC. Complete variable domain (other parts from reference TRBV5-5 and TRBJ2-7): DAGVTQSPTHLIKTRGQQVTLRCSPISGHKSVSWYQQVLGQGPQFIFQYYEKEERGRGNFPDRFSARQFPNYSSELNVNALLLGDSALYLCASSLRVGGGGYEQYFGPGTRLTVT.

This sequence joins TRBV30 and TRBJ2-1; no definite D call. V shed 1 base and J shed 8 bases, with 12 bases lying between them. Germline V lookup: CDR1 GTSNPN, CDR2 SVGIG (reference sequence). This CDR3 has 13 residues. CDR3 nucleotides: TGTGCCTGGAGTGGTGGCTCCGGGTATGAGCAGTTCTTC. It specifies CAWSGGSGYEQFF.

J is TRBJ2-1 and V is TRBV7-8, with TRBD2 matching over 10 bases. Germline V gene data show CDR1 as SGHVS and CDR2 as FQNEAQ. V gave up 4 bases and J gave up 0 bases; unmatched junction bases: 3. The CDR3 extends over 16 amino acids. CDR3 in amino acids: CASSSLAGSSYNEQFF. The CDR3 nucleotides read TGTGCCAGCAGCTCACTAGCGGGGAGCTCCTACAATGAGCAGTTCTTC.

This chain uses TRBV6-4 with TRBJ1-1, with 10 bases fitting TRBD1. CDR1 and CDR2 (germline): MRHNA, SNTAGT. The V segment lost 8 bases and the J segment 5 bases; nucleotides outside the gene matches: 8. The CDR3 runs to 14 residues. In DNA form, the CDR3 reads TGTGCCAGCTGCTCCGGGACAGGGGTTACTGAAGCTTTCTTT. Amino acids: CASCSGTGVTEAFF.

The chain joins TRBV11-3 to TRBJ2-1, with TRBD1 as a possible D gene (5 bases). This CDR3 spans 13 amino acids. Germline V gives CDR1 SGHNT, CDR2 YENEEA. Trimming left V 7 bases short and J 2 bases short, with 9 bases between. CDR3 sequence (DNA): TGTGCCAGCACCTGGGGCCCCTACAATGAGCAGTTCTTC. It translates to CASTWGPYNEQFF.

This chain joins TRBV19 and TRBJ1-1; D possibly corresponds to TRBD1 (5 bases). The V end lost 6 bases, the J end lost 2 bases, and 16 bases lay between the germline ends. The CDR3 is 15 residues long. Per germline, CDR1 LNHDA and CDR2 SQIVND (reference sequence). DNA for the CDR3: TGTGCCAGTAGGGTCCGAAAGGGGTTTAACACTGAAGCTTTCTTT. Translating gives CASRVRKGFNTEAFF.

This clone was detected once. V is TRBV5-1 and J is TRBJ2-1; TRBD2 matches at 8 bases. This CDR3 has 15 residues. The V and J ends lost 5 bases and 4 bases, in that order; junction bases with no gene match: 8. Germline CDR1 and CDR2: SGHRS and YFSETQ. CDR3 sequence reads: CASSSGGQSYNEQFF. In DNA form, the CDR3 reads TGCGCCAGCAGTTCGGGAGGGCAGTCTTACAATGAGCAGTTCTTC.

Points on this clone: One end of the junction is discordant with germline, which a read error may explain. The gene calls are TRBV7-9 and TRBJ2-5, with TRBD1 matching over 8 bases. CDR1 and CDR2 (germline): SEHNR, FQNEAQ (reference sequence). The CDR3 is 18 amino acids. The CDR3 is CASTLSPLGTGRRETQYF. Written as DNA, the CDR3 is TGTGCCAGCACCTTATCCCCCCTCGGGACAGGTCGGAGGGAGACCCAGTACTTC.

This rearrangement joins TRBV6-5 to TRBJ1-2; 8 bases fit TRBD1. The length of the CDR3 is 14 residues. Germline trimming cut 4 bases from V and 6 bases from J; bases unmatched to any gene: 7. The germline V gene has CDR1 MNHEY and CDR2 SVGAGI. The CDR3 here is CASSSGTGFDGYTF. The CDR3 bases are TGTGCCAGCAGTTCGGGGACAGGCTTTGATGGCTACACCTTC.

The chain is built from TRBV4-2 and TRBJ2-1, with D perhaps TRBD2 (5 bases). V lost 3 bases and J 7 bases, leaving 19 bases between the germline ends. Germline CDR1 LGHNA, CDR2 YNFKEQ. The CDR3 consists of 16 residues. The CDR3 sequence: CASSQRGSALQNEQFF. DNA for the CDR3: TGTGCCAGCAGCCAGCGAGGGAGCGCCCTCCAGAATGAGCAGTTCTTC.

The chain carries TRBV30 and TRBJ1-1; 7 bases agree with TRBD1. V was clipped by 5 bases and J by 2 bases; unmatched bases: 8. From germline, CDR1 is GTSNPN and CDR2 SVGIG (reference sequence). The CDR3 has 14 residues. The CDR3 DNA sequence: TGTGCCTGGGGGGGACAGCCCTTTAACACTGAAGCTTTCTTT. This sequence encodes CAWGGQPFNTEAFF. Together with reference TRBV30 and TRBJ1-1, the CDR3 gives the full variable domain: SQTIHQWPATLVQPVGSPLSLECTVEGTSNPNLYWYRQAAGRGLQLLFYSVGIGQISSEVPQNLSASRPQDRQFILSSKKLLLSDSGFYLCAWGGQPFNTEAFFGQGTRLTVV.

This chain joins TRBV27 and TRBJ2-6; D unresolved. The V gene lost 4 bases and the J gene lost 0 bases, with 13 bases spanning the gap. CDR3 size: 17 residues. Per the germline V gene, CDR1 is MNHEY and CDR2 is SMNVEV (reference sequence). CDR3 DNA: TGTGCCAGCAGTTATGGTGGGCAGAGCTCTGGGGCCAACGTCCTGACTTTC. Its protein is CASSYGGQSSGANVLTF.

This chain connects TRBV6-5 to TRBJ2-7; TRBD1 matches 7 bases. V was clipped by 8 bases and J by 3 bases; unmatched bases: 13. In germline, CDR1 is MNHEY, CDR2 SVGAGI. The CDR3 is made up of 15 amino acids. This CDR3 reads CASRLRTGVIYEQYF. CDR3 coding DNA: TGTGCCAGCCGCCTCCGGACAGGCGTAATCTACGAGCAGTACTTC.